Shown below are 13 T cell receptor beta chains from a single sample sequenced in a study of regulatory T cells in long-lasting Graves disease (dated by TCRdb to 2020 to 2023). This sample's time point label indicates: newly diagnosed GD, antithyroid drugs for less than 3 months. For both TCR sequencing and RNA sequencing, RNA was extracted from PBMCs using TRIzol. The protocol used for the library was multiplex PCR. The sample was run on an Illumina HiSeq 4000. iRepertoire HTBI primers and Arm-PCR amplification of CDR3 regions were used to construct TCR beta libraries. TCRdb trimmed public reads at Q25 via fastp, called clones via MiXCR and kept in-frame beta chains. CDR3 protein sequences are deduplicated, and each keeps its most common genes and DNA. The sample records a few hundred thousand distinct CDR3 sequences, 16% of which are singletons. The ten largest clonotypes hold around 27% of the sample.

These sequences were also reported in another study, on T cells in Graves' hyperthyroidism and ophthalmopathy.

The source was peripheral blood mononuclear cells (PBMCs), collected at new diagnosis, from a patient treated with antithyroid drugs. The receptors were gathered from a middle-aged man with Graves disease. Donor details come from another sample of the same person, matched by shared clones.

Ten or more counts support this clonotype. DNA for the CDR3: TGTGCCAGCTCACCACCGGAATCCTACACTGAAGCTTTCTTT. The encoded protein is CASSPPESYTEAFF. The chain links TRBV18 to TRBJ1-1; D gene ambiguous. Germline assignment: CDR1 KGHSH and CDR2 LQKENI. Trimming cost V 0 bases and J 3 bases, with 8 bases left between them. CDR3 size: 14 residues.

The genes are TRBV29-1 and TRBJ2-5; 9 bases are shared with TRBD1. Per germline, CDR1 SQVTM and CDR2 ANQGSEA. The CDR3 sequence is 14 residues long. With V trimmed by 0 bases and J by 5 bases, 4 bases remained unmatched. The CDR3 region is CSVEDTGGDETQYF. The CDR3 region has the DNA TGCAGCGTTGAAGATACAGGGGGCGACGAGACCCAGTACTTC.

This rearrangement joins TRBV11-2 to TRBJ1-5; 10 bases match TRBD1. The ends lost 5 bases at V and 5 bases at J; junction bases unmatched: 6. Germline V gene sequence: CDR1 SGHAT, CDR2 FQNNGV. The CDR3 contains 15 residues. Here the CDR3 reads CASSPAGTGDQPQHF. The CDR3 DNA is TGTGCCAGCAGCCCGGCCGGGACAGGGGATCAGCCCCAGCATTTT. Supplemented by reference TRBV11-2 and TRBJ1-5, the full variable domain reads EAGVAQSPRYKIIEKRQSVAFWCNPISGHATLYWYQQILGQGPKLLIQFQNNGVVDDSQLPKDRFSAERLKGVDSTLKIQPAKLEDSAVYLCASSPAGTGDQPQHFGDGTRLSIL.

This clonotype came up many times. The chain has TRBV28 and TRBJ2-1; the match to TRBD2 covers 11 bases. Trimming removed 6 bases from V and 0 bases from J; junction bases left unmatched: 10. This CDR3 has 18 amino acids. CDR1 is MDHEN and CDR2 is SYDVKM in the germline V gene. CDR3 in amino acids: CASRRWTSGWSSYNEQFF. In DNA, the CDR3 is TGTGCCAGCAGGAGGTGGACTAGCGGGTGGAGCTCCTACAATGAGCAGTTCTTC.

The chain joins TRBV7-9 to TRBJ2-3, with 9 bases lining up with TRBD2. Germline assignment: CDR1 SEHNR and CDR2 FQNEAQ (reference sequence). V was clipped by 4 bases and J by 3 bases; unmatched bases: 2. CDR3 size: 14 residues. CDR3 in DNA: TGTGCCAGCAGCTCGACTAGCGGTACAGATACGCAGTATTTT. This translates into CASSSTSGTDTQYF.

There are many counts of this clonotype. The chain recombines TRBV28 with TRBJ2-7, with a weak D call TRBD2 (7 bases). CDR1 is MDHEN and CDR2 is SYDVKM in the germline V gene. This CDR3 contains 11 residues. The V end was cut by 11 bases, the J end by 4 bases, with 12 bases between. CDR3 amino acids: CAWGGGYEQYF. Here the CDR3 DNA reads TGTGCCTGGGGGGGCGGGTACGAGCAGTACTTC.

This clonotype was seen at least ten times. This CDR3 reads CASSQGGDPNSPLHF. The CDR3 region has the DNA TGTGCCAGCAGCCAAGGAGGGGACCCTAATTCACCCCTCCACTTT. The V gene is TRBV3-1, the J gene TRBJ1-6, with TRBD1 as a possible D gene (5 bases). Germline V lookup: CDR1 LGHDT, CDR2 YNNKEL (reference sequence). The germline V and J ends were trimmed by 1 base and 6 bases, with 10 bases remaining between them. The CDR3 has 15 amino acids.

There are many counts of this clonotype. This rearrangement joins TRBV28 to TRBJ1-6; TRBD1 might be the D (6 bases). Germline loops: CDR1 MDHEN, CDR2 SYDVKM. The ends were cut back, 6 bases at V and 14 bases at J, with 20 bases in the middle. The CDR3 runs 14 residues. In DNA form, the CDR3 reads TGTGCCAGCAGCACGGGACACCCTTTGAAAGCCCTCCACTTT. Amino acids: CASSTGHPLKALHF.

This clonotype was seen many times. The V call is TRBV2, the J call TRBJ1-5; 7 bases are a match to TRBD1. The J segment lost 7 bases and the V segment lost 1 base, leaving 4 bases of the junction unmatched. The CDR3 totals 14 residues. Germline lookup yields CDR1 SNHLY and CDR2 FYNNEI. Here the CDR3 DNA reads TGTGCCAGCAGTGAAGGACAGGGCGGACAGCCCCAGCATTTT. This codes for CASSEGQGGQPQHF. Supplemented by reference TRBV2 and TRBJ1-5, the full variable domain reads EPEVTQTPSHQVTQMGQEVILRCVPISNHLYFYWYRQILGQKVEFLVSFYNNEISEKSEIFDDQFSVERPDGSNFTLKIRSTKLEDSAMYFCASSEGQGGQPQHFGDGTRLSIL.

In this sample, this clonotype turned up a few times. The chain recombines TRBV13 with TRBJ2-3, with a weak D call TRBD2 (5 bases). In germline, CDR1 is PRHDT, CDR2 FYEKMQ (reference sequence). The CDR3 consists of 15 residues. V dropped 1 base and J dropped 0 bases, with 8 bases sitting between them. The CDR3 DNA reads TGTGCCAGCAGCTTAGCGGGGTTCAGCACAGATACGCAGTATTTT. This sequence encodes CASSLAGFSTDTQYF.

In this sample, this clonotype turned up many times. CDR3 sequence reads: CAISESRVTGYTF. Written as DNA, the CDR3 is TGTGCCATCAGTGAGAGCAGGGTGACTGGCTACACCTTC. The chain employs TRBV10-3 and TRBJ1-2; D might be TRBD1 (5 bases). Germline loops: CDR1 ENHRY, CDR2 SYGVKD. V lost 2 bases to trimming and J lost 7 bases, with 11 bases between them. The CDR3 is 13 amino acids.

A remark on this clonotype: The germline gene is not matched at one end of the junction; a read error may be the cause. The chain employs TRBV13 and TRBJ2-3; D possibly corresponds to TRBD1 (6 bases). The CDR3 sequence is 14 residues long. Per the germline V gene, CDR1 is PRHDT and CDR2 is FYEKMQ (reference sequence). The CDR3 here is CASTQRDNTYTQYF. The CDR3 bases are TGTGCCAGCACGCAACGGGACAACACATATACGCAGTATTTT.

This clonotype was detected a few times. This sequence joins TRBV3-1 and TRBJ2-3; perhaps D is TRBD1 or TRBD2 (6 bases each). The length of the CDR3 is 14 residues. Germline CDR1 LGHDT, CDR2 YNNKEL (reference sequence). Trimming left V 6 bases short and J 4 bases short, with 14 bases between. The CDR3 nucleotides read TGTGCCAGCAGTGTCGAGGGGGGTCCAGATACGCAGTATTTT. It is translated as CASSVEGGPDTQYF.